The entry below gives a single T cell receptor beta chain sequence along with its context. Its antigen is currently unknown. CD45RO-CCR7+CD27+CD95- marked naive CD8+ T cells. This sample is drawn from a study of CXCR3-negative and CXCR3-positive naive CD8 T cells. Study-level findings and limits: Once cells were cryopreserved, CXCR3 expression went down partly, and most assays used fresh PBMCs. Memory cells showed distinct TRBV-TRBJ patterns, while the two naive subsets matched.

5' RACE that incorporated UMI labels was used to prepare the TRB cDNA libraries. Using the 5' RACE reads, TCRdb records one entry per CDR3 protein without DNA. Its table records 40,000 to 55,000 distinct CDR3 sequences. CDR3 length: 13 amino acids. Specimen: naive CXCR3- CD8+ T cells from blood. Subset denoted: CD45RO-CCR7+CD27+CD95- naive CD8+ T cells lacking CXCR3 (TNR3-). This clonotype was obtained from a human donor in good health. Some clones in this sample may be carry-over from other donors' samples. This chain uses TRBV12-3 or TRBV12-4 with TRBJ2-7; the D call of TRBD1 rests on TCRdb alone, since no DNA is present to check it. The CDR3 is CASSLVTGDEQYF.